Following are 31 T cell receptor beta chains from one sample sequenced in a study of blood T cell repertoires in COVID-19. Only in-frame clones appear in the TCRdb table, and some are missing; sequencing was by immunoSEQ multiplex PCR. The sample includes 150,000 or so clones, over 80% of them seen just once. Sequencing was carried out using peripheral blood. The receptors here all came from an elderly man with acute or convalescent COVID-19.

CDR3 sequence: CATSSEDRGTYNYGYTF. CDR3 DNA: TGTGCCACCAGCTCGGAGGACAGGGGCACATATAACTATGGCTACACCTTC. This chain joins TRBV19 and TRBJ1-2; 9 bases align to TRBD1. The CDR3 loop spans 17 amino acids. The germline V gene encodes CDR1 LNHDA and CDR2 SQIVND (reference sequence). The V and J ends lost 10 bases and 1 base, in that order; junction bases with no gene match: 16.

V usage is TRBV13 and J usage is TRBJ1-1; no firm D call. The V and J ends lost 4 bases and 0 bases respectively, with 9 bases between them. CDR1 and CDR2 from the germline V gene are PRHDT and FYEKMQ (reference sequence). The CDR3 sequence is 14 residues long. The DNA for the CDR3 is TGTGCCAGCAGCTCCCCCCCCTTGAACACTGAAGCTTTCTTT. Amino acid sequence: CASSSPPLNTEAFF.

The V call is TRBV5-8, the J call TRBJ2-1, with D possibly being TRBD2 (5 bases). Germline CDR1 SGHTS, CDR2 YDEGEE. V was pared by 6 bases and J by 0 bases, with 13 bases between. CDR3 length: 15 amino acids. The CDR3 DNA sequence: TGTGCCAGCATCCGGGGTAGCAACTCCTACAATGAGCAGTTCTTC. Translated, it gives CASIRGSNSYNEQFF.

This clone was recorded once. V and J are TRBV2 and TRBJ1-6; the D is unclear. This CDR3 spans 16 amino acids. CDR1 and CDR2 from the germline V gene are SNHLY and FYNNEI. V shed 3 bases and J shed 10 bases, with 19 bases lying between them. CDR3 sequence (DNA): TGTGCCAGCAGTGAGTCATTTTCGGGTATTTCATCACCCCTCCACTTT. The encoded protein is CASSESFSGISSPLHF. The full variable domain, rest sourced from reference TRBV2 and TRBJ1-6, is EPEVTQTPSHQVTQMGQEVILRCVPISNHLYFYWYRQILGQKVEFLVSFYNNEISEKSEIFDDQFSVERPDGSNFTLKIRSTKLEDSAMYFCASSESFSGISSPLHFGNGTRLTVT.

This chain joins TRBV10-3 and TRBJ2-2, with 9 bases fitting TRBD1. Looked up from germline, CDR1 is ENHRY and CDR2 is SYGVKD. J gave up 6 bases and V 7 bases, and 12 bases lay outside the gene matches. The CDR3 consists of 16 residues. The CDR3 DNA is TGTGCCATCAAAGTCTCGACAGGGGGTTTCCCCGGGGAGCTGTTTTTT. The encoded protein is CAIKVSTGGFPGELFF.

The rearrangement uses TRBV6-4 and TRBJ1-5, with D hard to call. The germline V gene has CDR1 MRHNA and CDR2 SNTAGT. CDR3 length: 15 residues. Trimming removed 6 bases at V and 7 bases at J, with 19 bases between. The DNA of the CDR3 is TGTGCCAGCAGAGGCGGGCTTCGAGGGCTCCAGCCCCAGCATTTT. It encodes CASRGGLRGLQPQHF.

The chain combines TRBV19 with TRBJ2-1; 15 bases line up with TRBD2. V lost 5 bases, J lost 9 bases, and 8 bases stayed unmatched. The CDR3 runs 16 residues. Germline assignment: CDR1 LNHDA and CDR2 SQIVND (reference sequence). The CDR3 region is CASSPWTSGRAFEQFF. The CDR3 DNA reads TGTGCCAGTAGTCCCTGGACTAGCGGGAGGGCCTTTGAGCAGTTCTTC. The full variable domain, rest sourced from reference TRBV19 and TRBJ2-1, is DGGITQSPKYLFRKEGQNVTLSCEQNLNHDAMYWYRQDPGQGLRLIYYSQIVNDFQKGDIAEGYSVSREKKESFPLTVTSAQKNPTAFYLCASSPWTSGRAFEQFFGPGTRLTVL.

The rearrangement links TRBV18 to TRBJ1-2, with D possibly being TRBD1 (5 bases). The V gene lost 0 bases and the J gene lost 1 base, with 12 bases spanning the gap. The germline V gene encodes CDR1 KGHSH and CDR2 LQKENI. CDR3 size: 16 residues. CDR3 sequence reads: CASSPPGVGVNYGYTF. Here the CDR3 DNA reads TGTGCCAGCTCACCACCTGGTGTAGGGGTTAACTATGGCTACACCTTC.

The chain has TRBV7-9 and TRBJ1-1; D remains ambiguous. In germline, CDR1 is SEHNR, CDR2 FQNEAQ (reference sequence). CDR3 length: 15 residues. Deletions cut 5 bases from V and 1 base from J, with 14 bases between. The CDR3 coding sequence is TGTGCCAGCAGCCCCTACGAGAATAGGAACACTGAAGCTTTCTTT. It encodes CASSPYENRNTEAFF.

J is TRBJ2-1 and V is TRBV5-1; 8 nucleotides align to TRBD2. CDR3 length equals 15 residues. Germline trimming cut 4 bases from V and 4 bases from J; bases unmatched to any gene: 7. Germline lookup yields CDR1 SGHRS and CDR2 YFSETQ. The CDR3 region is CASSPTGGPYNEQFF. CDR3 coding DNA: TGCGCCAGCAGCCCGACGGGGGGGCCGTACAATGAGCAGTTCTTC.

CDR3 in amino acids: CASSLTSGYTDTQYF. The CDR3 coding sequence is TGTGCCAGCAGTTTGACTAGCGGGTACACAGATACGCAGTATTTT. The chain links TRBV28 to TRBJ2-3; 10 bases agree with TRBD2. The CDR3 contains 15 residues. Trimming removed 3 bases from V and 2 bases from J; junction bases left unmatched: 2. Germline CDR1 and CDR2: MDHEN and SYDVKM.

The chain couples TRBV5-1 to TRBJ2-3, with 8 bases that match TRBD2. This CDR3 spans 15 amino acids. Germline-derived CDR1 and CDR2 are SGHRS and YFSETQ. V lost 3 bases and J lost 8; bases outside the gene matches: 11. DNA for the CDR3: TGCGCCAGCAGCTGGGCCGGGGGGGCCTTAGGTACGCAGTATTTT. It codes for CASSWAGGALGTQYF.

The V gene is TRBV28, the J gene TRBJ2-5; possibly TRBD1 for D (7 bases). CDR3 length: 18 amino acids. Trimming stripped 1 base from V and 3 bases from J, with 21 bases between. Germline loops: CDR1 MDHEN, CDR2 SYDVKM. The chain's CDR3 is CASSLLVGGAGGKETQYF. For the CDR3, the DNA is TGTGCCAGCAGTTTATTAGTAGGTGGGGCAGGGGGGAAAGAGACCCAGTACTTC.

J is TRBJ2-7 and V is TRBV29-1; perhaps TRBD1 as D (7 bases). Trimming left V 6 bases short and J 2 bases short, with 17 bases between. This CDR3 has 14 residues. The germline gives CDR1 SQVTM, CDR2 ANQGSEA. In DNA form, the CDR3 reads TGCAGCGTCCACCTGGGCAGGGGGGCCTACGAGCAGTACTTC. Protein product: CSVHLGRGAYEQYF.

This rearrangement joins TRBV5-1 to TRBJ2-3; TRBD2 agrees at 10 bases. Germline V gives CDR1 SGHRS, CDR2 YFSETQ. This CDR3 is built from 14 residues. J was trimmed by 5 bases and V by 5 bases; bases with no gene match: 5. In DNA, the CDR3 is TGCGCCAGCAGGACTAGCGGGCGAGAAGATACGCAGTATTTT. This encodes CASRTSGREDTQYF.

V is TRBV28 and J is TRBJ2-7; 8 bases line up with TRBD1. V shed 5 bases, J shed 2 bases, and the junction held 11 bases outside the gene matches. CDR3 length: 16 residues. Germline V gene data show CDR1 as MDHEN and CDR2 as SYDVKM. The CDR3 DNA follows: TGTGCCAGCAGTGGAGCCTCGGGGACAGGCCCCTACGAGCAGTACTTC. Translated, it gives CASSGASGTGPYEQYF. The variable domain in full, with the rest retrieved from reference TRBV28 and TRBJ2-7, is DVKVTQSSRYLVKRTGEKVFLECVQDMDHENMFWYRQDPGLGLRLIYFSYDVKMKEKGDIPEGYSVSREKKERFSLILESASTNQTSMYLCASSGASGTGPYEQYFGPGTRLTVT.

Of note for this clone: Other DNA sequences within the sample encode an identical CDR3. The V and J genes are TRBV5-1 and TRBJ2-1, with TRBD2 matching 14 bases. V was clipped by 4 bases and J by 6 bases; unmatched bases: 12. Germline values: CDR1 SGHRS, CDR2 YFSETQ. The CDR3 covers 18 residues. The CDR3 DNA reads TGCGCCAGCAGCAGGGGTGAACCGGGACTAGCGGGAGCCAATGAGCAGTTCTTC. Encoded protein: CASSRGEPGLAGANEQFF.

A word on this clone: Other DNA sequences within the sample encode an identical CDR3. The rearrangement uses TRBV27 and TRBJ1-5; D might be TRBD1 (6 bases). The V and J ends lost 6 bases and 0 bases respectively, with 12 bases between them. The CDR3 extends over 15 amino acids. Germline V lookup: CDR1 MNHEY, CDR2 SMNVEV (reference sequence). CDR3 residues: CASREGQISNQPQHF. The CDR3 DNA reads as TGTGCCAGCAGAGAAGGACAGATTAGCAATCAGCCCCAGCATTTT.

This chain joins TRBV4-1 and TRBJ1-2, with TRBD1 as a possible D gene (5 bases). Trimming pared 1 base from V and 3 bases from J, leaving 12 bases between. The CDR3 has 15 residues. CDR1 and CDR2 from the germline V gene are MGHRA and YSYEKL. CDR3 nucleotide sequence: TGCGCCAGCAGCCAAGCGGGGGACTTCGACTATGGCTACACCTTC. It translates to CASSQAGDFDYGYTF.

The rearrangement uses TRBV18 and TRBJ2-1; maybe TRBD2 (6 bases). Germline CDR1 KGHSH, CDR2 LQKENI. V gave up 3 bases and J gave up 6 bases, with 9 bases separating them. The CDR3 runs 13 residues. DNA of the CDR3: TGTGCCAGCTCACCCAACGGGGGCAATGAGCAGTTCTTC. This translates into CASSPNGGNEQFF. Drawing the rest from reference TRBV18 and TRBJ2-1, the complete variable domain is NAGVMQNPRHLVRRRGQEARLRCSPMKGHSHVYWYRQLPEEGLKFMVYLQKENIIDESGMPKERFSAEFPKEGPSILRIQQVVRGDSAAYFCASSPNGGNEQFFGPGTRLTVL.

The chain is built from TRBV2 and TRBJ1-5; perhaps TRBD1 as D (6 bases). Germline lookup yields CDR1 SNHLY and CDR2 FYNNEI. Between the trimmed V and J ends, which lost 11 bases and 4 bases, there was a span of 18 bases. This CDR3 spans 14 amino acids. CDR3 DNA: TGTGCCTCACAGGGTGAAAGGGGGAATCAGCCCCAGCATTTT. Protein sequence: CASQGERGNQPQHF.

The chain uses TRBV19 and TRBJ1-5; a possible D gene is TRBD1 (5 bases). The CDR3 totals 17 residues. The V gene's germline CDR1 is LNHDA and CDR2 SQIVND (reference sequence). V dropped 0 bases and J dropped 0 bases, with 12 bases sitting between them. CDR3 sequence reads: CASSIDPGGNSNQPQHF. The CDR3 DNA is TGTGCCAGTAGTATAGATCCCGGGGGAAATAGCAATCAGCCCCAGCATTTT.

The chain employs TRBV7-3 and TRBJ2-1; D remains ambiguous. The CDR3 totals 13 residues. Trimming stripped 0 bases from V and 7 bases from J, with 7 bases between. Germline assignment: CDR1 SGHTA and CDR2 FQGTGA. The CDR3 DNA is TGTGCCAGCAGCTTAACTCGACTTAATGAGCAGTTCTTC. Protein: CASSLTRLNEQFF.

The chain links TRBV19 to TRBJ2-3; TRBD1 is a possible D gene (5 bases). V lost 7 bases and J 2 bases, leaving 19 bases between the germline ends. Per germline, CDR1 LNHDA and CDR2 SQIVND (reference sequence). The CDR3 runs 16 residues. The CDR3 spells CASKAIGQTPTDTQYF. CDR3 nucleotide sequence: TGTGCCAGTAAAGCTATCGGACAAACTCCCACAGATACGCAGTATTTT.

This chain links TRBV6-5 with TRBJ1-2; D is ambiguous. Germline CDR1 and CDR2: MNHEY and SVGAGI. V dropped 10 bases and J dropped 3 bases, with 12 bases sitting between them. This CDR3 region has 12 residues. Here the CDR3 DNA reads TGTGCCACCGTCCCCCGGGACTATGGCTACACCTTC. Translating it yields CATVPRDYGYTF.

The chain employs TRBV9 and TRBJ2-7; 9 bases map to TRBD1. V was clipped by 0 bases and J by 5 bases; unmatched bases: 6. The germline V gene encodes CDR1 SGDLS and CDR2 YYNGEE. This CDR3 is 15 amino acids long. The CDR3: CASSVGQGVVNEQYF. In DNA, the CDR3 is TGTGCCAGCAGCGTAGGACAGGGGGTGGTCAACGAGCAGTACTTC.

The rearrangement uses TRBV30 and TRBJ1-4; D remains unclear. CDR1 is GTSNPN and CDR2 is SVGIG in the germline V gene (reference sequence). This CDR3 is built from 13 residues. The V end lost 4 bases, the J end lost 3 bases, and 9 bases lay between the germline ends. Written as DNA, the CDR3 is TGTGCCTGGACGTACGGGGCTAATGAAAAACTGTTTTTT. This translates into CAWTYGANEKLFF.

The rearrangement joins TRBV30 to TRBJ1-6, with 7 bases fitting TRBD1. J gave up 7 bases and V 5 bases, and 11 bases lay outside the gene matches. Germline-derived CDR1 and CDR2 are GTSNPN and SVGIG (reference sequence). The CDR3 totals 15 residues. The CDR3 region has the DNA TGTGCCTGGTCCTTATACAGGGGTGGGAATTCACCCCTCCACTTT. This translates into CAWSLYRGGNSPLHF.

This chain links TRBV7-9 with TRBJ1-4; the match to TRBD1 covers 7 bases. The ends lost 5 bases at V and 4 bases at J; junction bases unmatched: 4. The CDR3 sequence is 14 residues long. CDR1 SEHNR and CDR2 FQNEAQ come from the germline V gene (reference sequence). The CDR3 region is CASSRDRVNEKLFF. The CDR3 DNA reads as TGTGCCAGCAGCAGAGACAGGGTTAATGAAAAACTGTTTTTT.

The J gene is TRBJ2-3, the V gene TRBV5-1, with 12 bases lining up with TRBD2. CDR3 size: 16 residues. The germline gives CDR1 SGHRS, CDR2 YFSETQ. J gave up 5 bases and V 0 bases, and 4 bases lay outside the gene matches. The CDR3 coding sequence is TGCGCCAGCAGCTTGGAGCCTAGCGGGGGGGGAGATACGCAGTATTTT. Its protein is CASSLEPSGGGDTQYF.

Ten or more counts support this clone. V is TRBV6-5 and J is TRBJ1-2, with D uncertain. Germline lookup yields CDR1 MNHEY and CDR2 SVGAGI. The ends were cut back, 5 bases at V and 8 bases at J, with 12 bases in the middle. CDR3 length equals 12 residues. The CDR3, as DNA: TGTGCCAGCAGTACGGGAGATTGGGGCTACACCTTC. It yields the protein CASSTGDWGYTF.